A single sample gave rise to the 12 T cell receptor beta chains below, sequenced in a study of human T cells and chemical hapten exposure. MiXCR, applied by TCRdb to the RACE reads, yields one record per CDR3 protein. The sample shows a few hundred thousand distinct CDR3 sequences, over 5% of them seen only once. The time point was: pre-sensitization, week 0. Indicated treatment: therapeutic diphenylcyclopropenone sensitization with weekly scalp DPC. The sequencing used whole blood, collected in connection with sensitization to the hapten diphenylcyclopropenone (DPC). Receptors originate from a woman aged 18 to 35 with alopecia areata. Some clones in this sample may be carry-over from other donors' samples.

This sequence joins TRBV4-3 and TRBJ2-3, with 10 bases identical to TRBD2. The CDR3 loop spans 16 amino acids. Per germline, CDR1 LGHNA and CDR2 YSLEER. Unmatched junction bases numbered 8, after V lost 0 bases and J lost 8 bases. CDR3: CASSQDPASGGVTQYF. Written as DNA, the CDR3 is TGCGCCAGCAGCCAAGATCCCGCTAGCGGGGGAGTTACGCAGTATTTT.

The rearrangement uses TRBV6-1 and TRBJ1-5, with D perhaps matching TRBD1 (6 bases). The CDR3 totals 14 residues. Germline values: CDR1 MNHNS, CDR2 SASEGT. The V end lost 4 bases, the J end lost 2 bases, and 9 bases lay between the germline ends. The CDR3 nucleotides read TGTGCCAGCAGTGCGGGACATGGCAATCAGCCCCAGCATTTT. Its protein is CASSAGHGNQPQHF.

The chain links TRBV12-3 or TRBV12-4 to TRBJ1-4; the D gene is possibly TRBD1 (5 bases). The length of the CDR3 is 16 residues. V lost 5 bases and J lost 0, with 13 bases in between. CDR3 loop: CASSPNRLATNEKLFF. Written as DNA, the CDR3 is TGTGCCAGCAGTCCTAACAGGCTTGCAACTAATGAAAAACTGTTTTTT.

This clonotype was recorded a few times. The chain has TRBV7-9 and TRBJ2-7; D gene unclear. The CDR3 has 12 residues. The V end lost 1 base, the J end lost 10 bases, and 11 bases lay between the germline ends. The germline gives CDR1 SEHNR, CDR2 FQNEAQ (reference sequence). The CDR3 DNA is TGTGCCAGCAGCTTAGAGTCCCCGCCTCAGTACTTC. Residues: CASSLESPPQYF.

Many counts were recorded for this clonotype. V gene TRBV6-2 or TRBV6-3 combines with J gene TRBJ1-1; D is ambiguous. The V end lost 1 base, the J end lost 0 bases, and 12 bases lay between the germline ends. Germline CDR1 and CDR2: MNHEY and SVGEGT. The CDR3 consists of 16 residues. The CDR3 DNA sequence: TGTGCCAGCAGTTACTATGTCCGGCTAATGAACACTGAAGCTTTCTTT. The encoded protein is CASSYYVRLMNTEAFF.

The gene calls are TRBV4-3 and TRBJ2-5; D remains unclear. With 4 bases removed from V and 3 bases from J, the gap between germline ends came to 9 bases. The V gene's germline CDR1 is LGHNA and CDR2 YSLEER. This CDR3 is 13 amino acids long. The CDR3 nucleotides are TGCGCCAGCAGCCCCGCCAGAGAAGAGACCCAGTACTTC. Translation gives CASSPAREETQYF.

This CDR3 reads CASSKVTGASYNEQFF. The DNA for the CDR3 is TGTGCCAGCAGCAAAGTTACAGGGGCTTCCTACAATGAGCAGTTCTTC. This chain uses TRBV21-1 with TRBJ2-1; no check of the table's D call, TRBD1, against the DNA was made. TRBV21-1 is a documented pseudogene. The CDR3 loop spans 16 amino acids.

J is TRBJ1-6 and V is TRBV10-3; D remains unclear. The V gene's germline CDR1 is ENHRY and CDR2 SYGVKD. V was cut by 5 bases and J by 0 bases, with 8 bases left in between. This CDR3 contains 15 residues. CDR3 bases: TGTGCCATCAGTCAAGAGTTCTCCTATAATTCACCCCTCCACTTT. Translation: CAISQEFSYNSPLHF.

A few counts support this clonotype. This chain joins TRBV7-3 and TRBJ2-4; D may match TRBD1 or TRBD2 (6 bases each). V lost 5 bases, J lost 0 bases, and 20 bases lay in between. The V gene's germline CDR1 is SGHTA and CDR2 FQGTGA. CDR3 length: 18 residues. The CDR3 DNA follows: TGTGCCAGCAGCCCAAGGGGGGAAAGGGAATTAGCCAAAAACATTCAGTACTTC. This translates into CASSPRGERELAKNIQYF.

The rearrangement links TRBV16 to TRBJ2-7; D may be TRBD1 (6 bases). The V gene lost 4 bases and the J gene lost 6 bases, with 10 bases spanning the gap. Germline CDR1 is KGHSY and CDR2 is FQNENV. The CDR3 runs to 12 residues. This chain's CDR3 is CASSPGHLEQYF. The CDR3 nucleotides read TGTGCCAGCAGCCCGGGACATCTCGAGCAGTACTTC.

This clonotype was counted at least ten times. The CDR3 here is CASSLGTPDTQYF. The CDR3 DNA sequence: TGTGCCAGCAGCTTAGGGACACCCGATACGCAGTATTTT. The chain combines TRBV7-2 with TRBJ2-3, with D possibly being TRBD1 (5 bases). The CDR3 is made up of 13 amino acids. Between the trimmed V and J ends, which lost 1 base and 6 bases, there was a span of 8 bases. Germline CDR1 SGHTA, CDR2 FQGNSA.

The chain links TRBV12-3 or TRBV12-4 to TRBJ1-1, with 10 bases lining up with TRBD1. V shed 4 bases and J 4 bases; nucleotides not matched to a gene: 15. The CDR3 is made up of 18 amino acids. The CDR3 protein is CASSSAGTGVFWGTEAFF. The CDR3 coding sequence is TGTGCCAGCAGTTCCGCCGGGACAGGGGTTTTTTGGGGCACTGAAGCTTTCTTT.